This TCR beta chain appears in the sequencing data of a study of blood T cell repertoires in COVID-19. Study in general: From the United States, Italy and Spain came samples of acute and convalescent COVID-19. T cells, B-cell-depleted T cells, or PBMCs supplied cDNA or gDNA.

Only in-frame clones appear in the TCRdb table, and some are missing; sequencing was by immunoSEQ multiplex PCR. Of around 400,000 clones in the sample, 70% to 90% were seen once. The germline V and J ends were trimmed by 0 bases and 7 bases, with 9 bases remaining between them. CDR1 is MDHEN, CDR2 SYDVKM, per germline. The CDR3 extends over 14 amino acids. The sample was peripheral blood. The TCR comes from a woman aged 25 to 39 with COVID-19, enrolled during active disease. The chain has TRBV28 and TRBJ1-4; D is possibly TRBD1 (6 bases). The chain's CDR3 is CASSLWEGGEKLFF. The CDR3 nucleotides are TGTGCCAGCAGTTTATGGGAAGGGGGTGAAAAACTGTTTTTT.